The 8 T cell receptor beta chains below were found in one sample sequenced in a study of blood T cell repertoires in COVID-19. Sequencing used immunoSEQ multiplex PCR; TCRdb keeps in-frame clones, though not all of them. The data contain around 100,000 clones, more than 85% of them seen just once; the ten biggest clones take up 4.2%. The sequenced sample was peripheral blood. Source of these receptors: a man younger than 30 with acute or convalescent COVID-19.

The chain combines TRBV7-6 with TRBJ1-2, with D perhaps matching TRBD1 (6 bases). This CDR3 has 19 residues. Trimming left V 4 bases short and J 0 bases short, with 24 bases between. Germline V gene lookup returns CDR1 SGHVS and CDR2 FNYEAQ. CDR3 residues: CASSSSSGTTQEANYGYTF. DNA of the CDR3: TGTGCCAGCAGCTCCTCCTCCGGGACAACCCAGGAGGCTAACTATGGCTACACCTTC.

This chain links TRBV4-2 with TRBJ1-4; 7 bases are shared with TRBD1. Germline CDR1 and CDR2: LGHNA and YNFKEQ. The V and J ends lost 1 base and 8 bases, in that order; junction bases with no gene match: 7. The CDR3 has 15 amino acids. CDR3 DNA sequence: TGTGCCAGCAGCCAAGGGGGACAGAGGGTCGAAAAACTGTTTTTT. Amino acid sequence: CASSQGGQRVEKLFF.

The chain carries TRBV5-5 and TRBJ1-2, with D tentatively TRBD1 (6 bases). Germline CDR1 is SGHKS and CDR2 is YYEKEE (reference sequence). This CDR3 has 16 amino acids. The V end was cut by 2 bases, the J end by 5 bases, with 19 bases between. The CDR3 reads CASSLGPGQKIYGYTF. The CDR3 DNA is TGTGCCAGCAGCTTAGGCCCGGGACAAAAGATTTATGGCTACACCTTC.

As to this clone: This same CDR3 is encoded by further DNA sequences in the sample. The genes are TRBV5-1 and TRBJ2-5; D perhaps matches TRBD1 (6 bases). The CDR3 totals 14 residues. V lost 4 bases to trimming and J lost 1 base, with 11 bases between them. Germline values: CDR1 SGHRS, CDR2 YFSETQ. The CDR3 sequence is CASSVDRSQETQYF. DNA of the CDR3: TGCGCCAGCAGCGTCGACAGGTCCCAAGAGACCCAGTACTTC. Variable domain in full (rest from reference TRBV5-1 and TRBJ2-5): KAGVTQTPRYLIKTRGQQVTLSCSPISGHRSVSWYQQTPGQGLQFLFEYFSETQRNKGNFPGRFSGRQFSNSRSEMNVSTLELGDSALYLCASSVDRSQETQYFGPGTRLLVL.

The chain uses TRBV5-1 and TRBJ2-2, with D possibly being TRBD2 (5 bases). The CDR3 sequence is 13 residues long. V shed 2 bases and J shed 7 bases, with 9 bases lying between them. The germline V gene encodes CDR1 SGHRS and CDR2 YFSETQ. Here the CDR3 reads CASSFFGIGELFF. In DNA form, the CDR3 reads TGCGCCAGCAGCTTTTTCGGGATCGGGGAGCTGTTTTTT. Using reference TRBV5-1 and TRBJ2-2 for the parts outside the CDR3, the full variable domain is KAGVTQTPRYLIKTRGQQVTLSCSPISGHRSVSWYQQTPGQGLQFLFEYFSETQRNKGNFPGRFSGRQFSNSRSEMNVSTLELGDSALYLCASSFFGIGELFFGEGSRLTVL.

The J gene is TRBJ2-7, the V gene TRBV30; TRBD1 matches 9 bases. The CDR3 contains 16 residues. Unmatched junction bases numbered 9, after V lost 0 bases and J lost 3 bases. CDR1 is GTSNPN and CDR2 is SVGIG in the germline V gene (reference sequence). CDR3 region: CAWSVGTGFVGYEQYF. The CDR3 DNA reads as TGTGCCTGGAGTGTGGGGACAGGGTTCGTCGGCTACGAGCAGTACTTC.

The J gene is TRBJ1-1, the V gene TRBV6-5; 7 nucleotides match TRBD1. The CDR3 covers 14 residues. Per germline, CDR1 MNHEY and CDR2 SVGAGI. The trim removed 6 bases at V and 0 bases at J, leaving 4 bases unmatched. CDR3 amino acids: CASSATGMNTEAFF. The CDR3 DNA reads TGTGCCAGCAGCGCGACAGGGATGAACACTGAAGCTTTCTTT.

CDR3 region: CASKASGGVSTDTQYF. The CDR3 bases are TGCGCCAGCAAGGCTAGCGGGGGGGTAAGCACAGATACGCAGTATTTT. The chain has TRBV10-2 and TRBJ2-3; 12 nucleotides agree with TRBD2. CDR3 length: 16 amino acids. CDR1 is WSHSY, CDR2 SAAADI, per germline. The V segment lost 7 bases and the J segment 0 bases; nucleotides outside the gene matches: 5.